This T cell receptor beta chain stems from a study of OX40 agonist ivuxolimab in advanced cancers. For the study at large: From about 23 to 85 years was the age range, with a mean of around 57 years, and about 78% were male. Findings and caveats of the study: At 0.1 to 3.0 mg/kg, clonal expansion of CD4+ and CD8+ blood T cells had occurred by week 6.

With respect to this clone: Its specificity is not known.

TCRdb's copy holds only in-frame clones and misses some; the assay was immunoSEQ multiplex PCR. The sample contains roughly 83,000 clones, about 81% of which appear only once. Trimming took 3 bases from V and 1 from J; bases not matched to a gene: 3. There are 14 residues in the CDR3. CDR1 and CDR2 (germline): SGHRS, YFSETQ. The V and J genes are TRBV5-1 and TRBJ1-2; 7 positions match TRBD1. The sequence derives from an adult with an advanced solid tumor such as melanoma, head and neck, liver or kidney cancer. The sequences come from CD4+ or CD8+ T cells sorted from blood, collected in a trial of the OX40 agonist ivuxolimab. DNA of the CDR3: TGCGCCAGCAGCTGGACAGGTGATAACTATGGCTACACCTTC. This encodes CASSWTGDNYGYTF.